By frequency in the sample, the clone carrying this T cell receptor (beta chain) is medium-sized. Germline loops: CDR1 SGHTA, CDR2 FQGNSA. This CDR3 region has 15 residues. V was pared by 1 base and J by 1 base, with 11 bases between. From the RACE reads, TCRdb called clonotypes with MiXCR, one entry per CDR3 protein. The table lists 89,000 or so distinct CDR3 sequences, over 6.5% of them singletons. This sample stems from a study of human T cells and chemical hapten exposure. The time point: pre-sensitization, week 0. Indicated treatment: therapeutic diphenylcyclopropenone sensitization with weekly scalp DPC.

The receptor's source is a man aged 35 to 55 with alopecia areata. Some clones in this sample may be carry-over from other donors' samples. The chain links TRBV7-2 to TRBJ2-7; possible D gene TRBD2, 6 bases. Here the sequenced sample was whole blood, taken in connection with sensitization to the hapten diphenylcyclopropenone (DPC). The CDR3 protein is CASSLVPGESYEQYF. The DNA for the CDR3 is TGTGCCAGCAGCTTAGTGCCGGGAGAGTCCTACGAGCAGTACTTC.